These 9 T cell receptor beta chains share one sample of origin, sequenced in a study of naive and memory T cell subsets. An equimolar mix of two oligonucleotides served as the beta constant-region primer for TRBC1 and TRBC2. MiXCR, applied by TCRdb to the UMI-ligation and nested PCR reads, yields one record per CDR3 protein. The sample includes tens of thousands of distinct CDR3 sequences, around 6.5% of them seen just once. What was sequenced was central memory CD4+ T cells from blood. The receptors shown here come from a human donor in good health.

This clonotype was recorded a few times. V is TRBV12-3 or TRBV12-4 and J is TRBJ2-5; D is possibly TRBD2 (5 bases). CDR3 length equals 14 residues. V lost 5 bases, J lost 2 bases, and 12 bases lay in between. This chain's CDR3 is CASSRTRNQETQYF. Written as DNA, the CDR3 is TGTGCCAGCAGTCGCACTAGAAATCAAGAGACCCAGTACTTC.

This clonotype occurred many times. The rearrangement links TRBV20-1 to TRBJ1-5; D is unclear. The germline V gene has CDR1 DFQATT and CDR2 SNEGSKA (reference sequence). This CDR3 has 11 residues. The V end was cut by 0 bases, the J end by 7 bases, with 4 bases between. The CDR3 nucleotides read TGCAGTGCTAGAGATAACCAGCCCCAGCATTTT. It translates to CSARDNQPQHF.

At least ten counts were recorded for this clonotype. The V call is TRBV4-3, the J call TRBJ2-5; tentatively, D is TRBD2 (7 bases). The V gene lost 3 bases and the J gene lost 0 bases, with 20 bases spanning the gap. Germline V gives CDR1 LGHNA, CDR2 YSLEER. The CDR3 contains 18 residues. This CDR3 reads CASSQETGLGGNQETQYF. CDR3 DNA sequence: TGCGCCAGCAGCCAGGAAACCGGACTAGGGGGTAACCAAGAGACCCAGTACTTC.

This clonotype was counted ten times or more. The chain couples TRBV10-2 to TRBJ1-2; D is possibly TRBD1 (6 bases). CDR3 length: 14 amino acids. The V gene lost 8 bases and the J gene lost 4 bases, with 17 bases spanning the gap. Per the germline V gene, CDR1 is WSHSY and CDR2 is SAAADI. The CDR3 region is CASLPRGGLYGYTF. CDR3 DNA sequence: TGCGCCAGCCTTCCCAGGGGCGGACTCTATGGCTACACCTTC.

This clonotype was seen repeatedly, ten times or more. In DNA form, the CDR3 reads TGTGCCAGCAGTTACCAGGGTGGGGGTGAAAAACTGTTTTTT. This sequence encodes CASSYQGGGEKLFF. The chain joins TRBV6-6 to TRBJ1-4; D possibly corresponds to TRBD1 (5 bases). Trimming took off 2 bases at V and 7 bases at J, with 11 bases between the two ends. This CDR3 spans 14 amino acids. Germline CDR1 MNHNY, CDR2 SVGAGI (reference sequence).

This clonotype came up many times. The genes are TRBV27 and TRBJ1-1; tentative D call: TRBD1 (6 bases). Trimming shortened V by 1 base and J by 5 bases, and 8 bases separated the two germline ends. The CDR3 is 13 amino acids. The germline V gene encodes CDR1 MNHEY and CDR2 SMNVEV (reference sequence). CDR3 bases: TGTGCCAGCAGTTTATACAGGGCTACTGAAGCTTTCTTT. Amino acids: CASSLYRATEAFF.

This clonotype was counted at least ten times. CDR3 sequence reads: CSAPDRSTEAFF. For the CDR3, the DNA is TGCAGTGCACCGGACAGGTCCACTGAAGCTTTCTTT. The chain is built from TRBV20-1 and TRBJ1-1, with 7 bases matching TRBD1. Germline lookup yields CDR1 DFQATT and CDR2 SNEGSKA (reference sequence). The J segment lost 4 bases and the V segment lost 6 bases, leaving 5 bases of the junction unmatched. The CDR3 extends over 12 amino acids.

This clonotype has at least ten counts. The chain employs TRBV6-2 or TRBV6-3 and TRBJ1-2; D is ambiguous. The germline V and J ends were trimmed by 5 bases and 6 bases, with 16 bases remaining between them. Per the germline V gene, CDR1 is MNHEY and CDR2 is SVGEGT. The CDR3 is 14 amino acids. The CDR3 nucleotides read TGTGCCAGCAGTCCACCGTATGAGACTCATGGCTACACCTTC. Translating it yields CASSPPYETHGYTF.

A few counts support this clonotype. The J gene is TRBJ2-7, the V gene TRBV7-9, with 7 bases identical to TRBD2. The CDR3 extends over 15 amino acids. The germline CDR1 and CDR2 sequences are SEHNR and FQNEAQ (reference sequence). With V trimmed by 8 bases and J by 1 base, 11 bases remained unmatched. The CDR3 DNA follows: TGTGCCAGCCGGGCGGGAGCAGGATCGTCCTACGAGCAGTACTTC. Its protein product is CASRAGAGSSYEQYF.